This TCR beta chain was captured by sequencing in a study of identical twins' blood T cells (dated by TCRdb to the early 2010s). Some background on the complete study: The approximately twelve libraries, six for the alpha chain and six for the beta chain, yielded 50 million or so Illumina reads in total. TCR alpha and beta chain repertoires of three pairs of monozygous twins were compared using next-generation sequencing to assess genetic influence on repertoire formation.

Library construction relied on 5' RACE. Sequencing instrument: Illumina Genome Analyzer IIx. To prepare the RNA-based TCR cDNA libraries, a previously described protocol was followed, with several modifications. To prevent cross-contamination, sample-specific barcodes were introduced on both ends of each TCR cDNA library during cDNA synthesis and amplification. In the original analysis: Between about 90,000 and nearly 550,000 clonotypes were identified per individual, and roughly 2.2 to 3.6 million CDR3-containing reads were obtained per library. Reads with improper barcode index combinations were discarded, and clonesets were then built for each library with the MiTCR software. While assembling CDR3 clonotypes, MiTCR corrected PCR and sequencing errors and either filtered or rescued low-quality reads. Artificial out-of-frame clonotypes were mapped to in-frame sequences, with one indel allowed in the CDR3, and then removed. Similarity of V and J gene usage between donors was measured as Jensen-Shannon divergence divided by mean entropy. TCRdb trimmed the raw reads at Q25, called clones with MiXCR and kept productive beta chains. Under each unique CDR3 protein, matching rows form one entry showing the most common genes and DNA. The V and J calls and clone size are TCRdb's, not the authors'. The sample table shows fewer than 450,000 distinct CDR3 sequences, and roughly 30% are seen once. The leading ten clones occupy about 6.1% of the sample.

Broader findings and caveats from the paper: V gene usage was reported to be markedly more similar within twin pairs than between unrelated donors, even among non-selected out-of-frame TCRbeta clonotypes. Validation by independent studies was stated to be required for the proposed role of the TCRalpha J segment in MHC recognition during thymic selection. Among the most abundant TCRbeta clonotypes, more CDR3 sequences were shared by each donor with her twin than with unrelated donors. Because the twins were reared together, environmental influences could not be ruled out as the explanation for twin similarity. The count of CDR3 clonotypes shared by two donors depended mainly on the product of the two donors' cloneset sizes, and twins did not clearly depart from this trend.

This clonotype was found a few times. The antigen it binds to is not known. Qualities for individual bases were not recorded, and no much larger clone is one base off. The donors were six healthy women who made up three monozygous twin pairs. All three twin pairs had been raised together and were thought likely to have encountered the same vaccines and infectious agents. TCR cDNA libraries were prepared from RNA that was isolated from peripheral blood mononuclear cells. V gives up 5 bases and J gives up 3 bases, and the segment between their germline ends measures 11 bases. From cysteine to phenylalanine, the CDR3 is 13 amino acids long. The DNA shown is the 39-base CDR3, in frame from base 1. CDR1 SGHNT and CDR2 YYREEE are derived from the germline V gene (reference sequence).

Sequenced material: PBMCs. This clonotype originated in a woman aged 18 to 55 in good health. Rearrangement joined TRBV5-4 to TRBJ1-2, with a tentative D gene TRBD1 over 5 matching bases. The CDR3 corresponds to CASRTDTYYGYTF. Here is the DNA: TGTGCCAGCAGGACGGACACTTACTATGGCTACACCTTC. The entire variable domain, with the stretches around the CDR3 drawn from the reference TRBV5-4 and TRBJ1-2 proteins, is ETGVTQSPTHLIKTRGQQVTLRCSSQSGHNTVSWYQQALGQGPQFIFQYYREEENGRGNFPPRFSGLQFPNYSSELNVNALELDDSALYLCASRTDTYYGYTFGSGTRLTVV.